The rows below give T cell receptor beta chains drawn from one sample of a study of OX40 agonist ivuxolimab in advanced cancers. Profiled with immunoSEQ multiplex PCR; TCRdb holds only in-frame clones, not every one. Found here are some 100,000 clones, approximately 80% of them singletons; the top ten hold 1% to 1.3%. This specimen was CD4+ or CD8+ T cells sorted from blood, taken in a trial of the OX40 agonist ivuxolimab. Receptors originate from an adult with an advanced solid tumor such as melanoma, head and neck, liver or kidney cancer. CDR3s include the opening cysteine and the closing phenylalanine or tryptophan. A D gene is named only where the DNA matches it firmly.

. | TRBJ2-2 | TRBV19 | CASSMVGEAGELFF | TGTGCCAGTAGTATGGTAGGGGAGGCCGGGGAGCTGTTTTTT
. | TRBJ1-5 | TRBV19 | CASSKLLNEIQPQHF | TGTGCCAGTAGTAAGCTCTTGAATGAAATTCAGCCCCAGCATTTT
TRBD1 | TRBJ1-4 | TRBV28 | CASTTGTGNEKLFF | TGTGCCAGCACTACCGGGACAGGGAATGAAAAACTGTTTTTT
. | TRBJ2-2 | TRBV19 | CASVRITGELFF | TGTGCCAGTGTTCGGATCACCGGGGAGCTGTTTTTT
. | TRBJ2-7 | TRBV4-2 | CASSPGQSLTYEQYF | TGTGCCAGCAGCCCTGGACAAAGCCTTACCTACGAGCAGTACTTC
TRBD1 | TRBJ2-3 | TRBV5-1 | CASSGGQSTDTQYF | TGCGCCAGCAGCGGGGGACAGAGCACAGATACGCAGTATTTT
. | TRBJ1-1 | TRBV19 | CASSIVAGRRSEAFF | TGTGCCAGTAGTATAGTGGCAGGTCGGCGGTCTGAAGCTTTCTTT
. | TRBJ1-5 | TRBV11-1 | CASSVDSGLTQHF | TGTGCCAGCAGCGTGGACAGCGGCCTAACCCAGCATTTT
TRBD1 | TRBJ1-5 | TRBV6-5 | CASRSGQNNQPQHF | TGTGCCAGCAGGTCGGGACAGAACAATCAGCCCCAGCATTTT
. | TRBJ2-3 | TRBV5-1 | CASSLDPGADTQYF | TGCGCCAGCAGCTTGGATCCAGGAGCAGATACGCAGTATTTT
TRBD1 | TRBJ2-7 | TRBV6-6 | CASSSPGTAYEQYF | TGTGCCAGCAGTTCCCCCGGGACAGCCTACGAGCAGTACTTC
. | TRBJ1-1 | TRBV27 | CASTPLGRRMNTEAFF | TGTGCCAGCACCCCCCTCGGACGAAGGATGAACACTGAAGCTTTCTTT